Each of the 15 T cell receptor beta chains below was sequenced from the same sample in a study of tumor-infiltrating lymphocytes in primary liver carcinoma. Co-extracted RNA and DNA came from roughly 20-30 mg of unsorted bulk tissue. With roughly 0.5 ug total RNA as template and a constant-region primer, TCR beta cDNA was made. Libraries of TCR beta came from three nested multiplex PCR rounds with slightly modified ARM-PCR. Researchers ran the first two PCR rounds for roughly 11 cycles each with TRBV1-TRBV30 forward primers and a C-beta reverse primer. TCRdb ran MiXCR on the multiplex PCR reads and lists one entry per CDR3 protein. The table has tens of thousands of distinct CDR3 sequences, 70% to 85% seen once; the top ten hold about 30%. Sample: liver tumor tissue from sampling region 3. As for subset: tumor region T3, left-lateral pole. The receptors come from a man between 40 and 49 years old with primary liver carcinoma and hepatitis B virus infection.

This clonotype has just a few counts. A much bigger clone sits one base away, suggesting this may be a read error. The chain carries TRBV7-9 and TRBJ2-7, with unresolved D. Germline V gives CDR1 SEHNR, CDR2 FQNEAQ (reference sequence). The CDR3 is made up of 14 amino acids. V was clipped by 5 bases and J by 0 bases, with 11 bases between them. As DNA, the CDR3 is TGTGCCAGCAGCCTGACGGAGAGCTCCTACGAGCAGTACTTC. Translated, it gives CASSLTESSYEQYF. The whole variable domain, filled in from reference TRBV7-9 and TRBJ2-7, reads DTGVSQNPRHKITKRGQNVTFRCDPISEHNRLYWYRQTLGQGPEFLTYFQNEAQLEKSRLLSDRFSAERPKGSFSTLEIQRTEQGDSAMYLCASSLTESSYEQYFGPGTRLTVT.

The chain uses TRBV29-1 and TRBJ2-1, with a weak D call TRBD2 (6 bases). In germline, CDR1 is SQVTM, CDR2 ANQGSEA. This CDR3 spans 12 amino acids. The CDR3 reads CNIVRDRNEQFF. CDR3 DNA sequence: TGCAACATTGTGCGGGATCGCAATGAGCAGTTCTTC.

This clonotype is labeled as medium-sized. This chain joins TRBV11-2 and TRBJ2-3; D is unclear. The germline V gene has CDR1 SGHAT and CDR2 FQNNGV. V lost 5 bases, J lost 1 base, and 13 bases lay in between. The CDR3 length is 15 residues. This chain's CDR3 is CASSQGTPGTDTQYF. DNA of the CDR3: TGTGCCAGCAGCCAAGGAACTCCAGGCACAGATACGCAGTATTTT.

Note on this clonotype: The junction departs from germline at one end; a sequencing error may be responsible. The rearrangement links TRBV4-1 to TRBJ2-7, with D possibly being TRBD1 (5 bases). CDR3 length: 13 residues. Germline assignment: CDR1 MGHRA and CDR2 YSYEKL. CDR3 amino acids: CASSQAATDEQYF. In DNA form, the CDR3 reads TGCGCCAGCAGCCAAGCTGCGACAGACGAGCAGTATTTC.

This clonotype was seen more than once but under ten times. This clone may be a read error of a much larger clone one base away. The gene calls are TRBV13 and TRBJ2-3, with D tentatively TRBD2 (6 bases). CDR1 and CDR2 (germline): PRHDT, FYEKMQ (reference sequence). The CDR3 is 14 amino acids. CDR3 sequence (DNA): TGTGTCAGCAGCTCCCTCCGGGGCGGGAAAACGCAGTATTTT. This codes for CVSSSLRGGKTQYF. Looking up the rest from reference TRBV13 and TRBJ2-3 gives the full variable domain: AAGVIQSPRHLIKEKRETATLKCYPIPRHDTVYWYQQGPGQDPQFLISFYEKMQSDKGSIPDRFSAQQFSDYHSELNMSSLELGDSALYFCVSSSLRGGKTQYFGPGTRLTVL.

A note on this clonotype: Possible read error: a much larger clone is one base away. The J gene is TRBJ1-4, the V gene TRBV12-3 or TRBV12-4, with TRBD1 matching over 8 bases. The CDR3 consists of 14 residues. Losses at the gene ends were 6 bases for V and 7 bases for J; bases not matched to a gene: 7. The CDR3 loop reads CASRRGQASEKLFF. DNA of the CDR3: TGTGCCAGCAGGCGGGGACAGGCTAGTGAAAAACTGTTTTTT.

This clonotype was seen only a few times. An end of the junction does not agree with germline; a read error may underlie this. This chain links TRBV29-1 with TRBJ2-5; no clear D. Germline CDR1 reads SQVTM; CDR2 reads ANQGSEA. This CDR3 comprises 12 residues. The CDR3 here is CSVSAVQDTQYF. CDR3 nucleotides: TGCAGCGTTTCGGCGGTACAAGATACCCAGTACTTC.

The table lists this clonotype with many counts. The chain is built from TRBV7-9 and TRBJ2-7; 7 bases align to TRBD2. Germline CDR1 is SEHNR and CDR2 is FQNEAQ (reference sequence). The V gene end was trimmed by 5 bases and the J gene end by 7 bases; junction bases not matched to a gene: 17. The CDR3 has 16 residues. Written as DNA, the CDR3 is TGTGCCAGCAGCCCTAGCTCAGGGCGGGAGTCGGGGGAGCAGTACTTC. It codes for CASSPSSGRESGEQYF.

Notes on this clonotype: This CDR3 fails to terminate in the conserved phenylalanine or tryptophan, so it likely reflects a read error. Because the CDR3's place on the DNA is in doubt, the DNA is left out and the CDR3 is given as listed by TCRdb. The chain combines TRBV11-2 with TRBJ2-7; the table's D call, TRBD1, has no DNA check behind it. A total of 18 residues make up the CDR3, ends included. Per the germline V gene, CDR1 is SGHAT and CDR2 is FQNNGV. CDR3 loop: CTSSLIDMGTGYSYEQHL.

A single count supports this clonotype. This chain uses TRBV11-1 with TRBJ2-1; D perhaps matches TRBD2 (8 bases). Germline V gene lookup returns CDR1 SGHAT and CDR2 FQDESV (reference sequence). This CDR3 has 16 residues. Trimming pared 4 bases from V and 5 bases from J, leaving 18 bases between. This CDR3 reads CASSSKLAGTDNEQFF. CDR3 sequence (DNA): TGTGCCAGCAGCTCCAAATTAGCGGGGACAGACAATGAGCAGTTCTTC.

Comments on this clonotype: Compared with germline, one end of the junction differs, possibly owing to a read error. The CDR3 sequence is CANSQYSGGGYVHYF. CDR3 coding DNA: TGTGCCAACAGCCAATATTCGGGAGGGGGCTACGTGCACTACTTC. The rearrangement joins TRBV11-2 to TRBJ2-7; possibly TRBD2 for D (8 bases). This CDR3 has 15 residues. In germline, CDR1 is SGHAT, CDR2 FQNNGV.

This clonotype was found once. Without the conserved terminal phenylalanine or tryptophan, this CDR3 likely stems from a read error. The chain links TRBV29-1 to TRBJ2-1, with TRBD1 identical over 8 bases. J lost 8 bases, V lost 7 bases, and 13 bases had no gene match. This CDR3 region has 14 residues. The germline V gene encodes CDR1 SQVTM and CDR2 ANQGSEA. The CDR3 is CSGLPGQVVDEQFI. CDR3 sequence (DNA): TGCAGCGGGTTGCCGGGACAGGTGGTGGATGAGCAGTTCATC.

This clonotype was seen more than once but under ten times. A much bigger clone sits one base away, suggesting this may be a read error. The chain uses TRBV10-3 and TRBJ2-2, with D possibly matching TRBD2 (5 bases). CDR3 size: 14 residues. Germline lookup yields CDR1 ENHRY and CDR2 SYGVKD. V was shortened by 7 bases and J by 4 bases, with 13 bases between the two germline ends. The CDR3 DNA reads TGTGCCATCAAGGTTGAGGGAAGCACCGGGGAGCTGTTTTTT. Protein product: CAIKVEGSTGELFF.

In regard to this clonotype: It is likely a read error, because the conserved phenylalanine at the end of the CDR3 is missing. This chain connects TRBV11-2 to TRBJ2-1; D gene uncertain. Per germline, CDR1 SGHAT and CDR2 FQNNGV. The V and J ends lost 3 bases and 9 bases respectively, with 21 bases between them. This CDR3 contains 16 residues. The CDR3 nucleotides read TGTGCCAGCAGCTTGGATATCAGACAAGCCATGGGTGAGCAGTTCCTC. Its translation is CASSLDIRQAMGEQFL.

In the case of this clonotype: A read error may account for a junction end that differs from germline. Here the CDR3 reads CTSSEIGREQYF. Written as DNA, the CDR3 is TGTACCAGCAGTGAAATCGGAAGGGAGCAGTACTTC. The chain has TRBV6-1 and TRBJ2-7, with D hard to call. The germline V gene encodes CDR1 MNHNS and CDR2 SASEGT. This CDR3 has 12 residues.